The clone carrying this TCR beta chain came up many times. Libraries from sorted cells used about a million T cells (CD4+ or CD8+). This record comes from a study of neurological immune-mediated disorders. V lost 6 bases to trimming and J lost 6 bases; unmatched junction nucleotides: 7. The CDR3 sequence is 15 residues long. Germline lookup yields CDR1 DFQATT and CDR2 SNEGSKA (reference sequence). A 10-nucleotide random UMI tagged transcripts in template-switch 5'RACE cDNA synthesis. MiXCR, applied by TCRdb to the 5' RACE reads, yields one record per CDR3 protein. Of some 20,000 distinct CDR3 sequences in the sample, roughly 15% were seen once.

The sample consisted of CD4+ T cells from blood. The TCR was taken from a woman in her fifties or sixties with HTLV-1-associated myelopathy (HAM/TSP). The chain has TRBV20-1 and TRBJ2-1, with 14 bases matching TRBD2. CDR3 protein: CSAVSGTSGSNEQFF. The CDR3 DNA follows: TGCAGTGCAGTGTCCGGGACTAGCGGGAGCAATGAGCAGTTCTTC.